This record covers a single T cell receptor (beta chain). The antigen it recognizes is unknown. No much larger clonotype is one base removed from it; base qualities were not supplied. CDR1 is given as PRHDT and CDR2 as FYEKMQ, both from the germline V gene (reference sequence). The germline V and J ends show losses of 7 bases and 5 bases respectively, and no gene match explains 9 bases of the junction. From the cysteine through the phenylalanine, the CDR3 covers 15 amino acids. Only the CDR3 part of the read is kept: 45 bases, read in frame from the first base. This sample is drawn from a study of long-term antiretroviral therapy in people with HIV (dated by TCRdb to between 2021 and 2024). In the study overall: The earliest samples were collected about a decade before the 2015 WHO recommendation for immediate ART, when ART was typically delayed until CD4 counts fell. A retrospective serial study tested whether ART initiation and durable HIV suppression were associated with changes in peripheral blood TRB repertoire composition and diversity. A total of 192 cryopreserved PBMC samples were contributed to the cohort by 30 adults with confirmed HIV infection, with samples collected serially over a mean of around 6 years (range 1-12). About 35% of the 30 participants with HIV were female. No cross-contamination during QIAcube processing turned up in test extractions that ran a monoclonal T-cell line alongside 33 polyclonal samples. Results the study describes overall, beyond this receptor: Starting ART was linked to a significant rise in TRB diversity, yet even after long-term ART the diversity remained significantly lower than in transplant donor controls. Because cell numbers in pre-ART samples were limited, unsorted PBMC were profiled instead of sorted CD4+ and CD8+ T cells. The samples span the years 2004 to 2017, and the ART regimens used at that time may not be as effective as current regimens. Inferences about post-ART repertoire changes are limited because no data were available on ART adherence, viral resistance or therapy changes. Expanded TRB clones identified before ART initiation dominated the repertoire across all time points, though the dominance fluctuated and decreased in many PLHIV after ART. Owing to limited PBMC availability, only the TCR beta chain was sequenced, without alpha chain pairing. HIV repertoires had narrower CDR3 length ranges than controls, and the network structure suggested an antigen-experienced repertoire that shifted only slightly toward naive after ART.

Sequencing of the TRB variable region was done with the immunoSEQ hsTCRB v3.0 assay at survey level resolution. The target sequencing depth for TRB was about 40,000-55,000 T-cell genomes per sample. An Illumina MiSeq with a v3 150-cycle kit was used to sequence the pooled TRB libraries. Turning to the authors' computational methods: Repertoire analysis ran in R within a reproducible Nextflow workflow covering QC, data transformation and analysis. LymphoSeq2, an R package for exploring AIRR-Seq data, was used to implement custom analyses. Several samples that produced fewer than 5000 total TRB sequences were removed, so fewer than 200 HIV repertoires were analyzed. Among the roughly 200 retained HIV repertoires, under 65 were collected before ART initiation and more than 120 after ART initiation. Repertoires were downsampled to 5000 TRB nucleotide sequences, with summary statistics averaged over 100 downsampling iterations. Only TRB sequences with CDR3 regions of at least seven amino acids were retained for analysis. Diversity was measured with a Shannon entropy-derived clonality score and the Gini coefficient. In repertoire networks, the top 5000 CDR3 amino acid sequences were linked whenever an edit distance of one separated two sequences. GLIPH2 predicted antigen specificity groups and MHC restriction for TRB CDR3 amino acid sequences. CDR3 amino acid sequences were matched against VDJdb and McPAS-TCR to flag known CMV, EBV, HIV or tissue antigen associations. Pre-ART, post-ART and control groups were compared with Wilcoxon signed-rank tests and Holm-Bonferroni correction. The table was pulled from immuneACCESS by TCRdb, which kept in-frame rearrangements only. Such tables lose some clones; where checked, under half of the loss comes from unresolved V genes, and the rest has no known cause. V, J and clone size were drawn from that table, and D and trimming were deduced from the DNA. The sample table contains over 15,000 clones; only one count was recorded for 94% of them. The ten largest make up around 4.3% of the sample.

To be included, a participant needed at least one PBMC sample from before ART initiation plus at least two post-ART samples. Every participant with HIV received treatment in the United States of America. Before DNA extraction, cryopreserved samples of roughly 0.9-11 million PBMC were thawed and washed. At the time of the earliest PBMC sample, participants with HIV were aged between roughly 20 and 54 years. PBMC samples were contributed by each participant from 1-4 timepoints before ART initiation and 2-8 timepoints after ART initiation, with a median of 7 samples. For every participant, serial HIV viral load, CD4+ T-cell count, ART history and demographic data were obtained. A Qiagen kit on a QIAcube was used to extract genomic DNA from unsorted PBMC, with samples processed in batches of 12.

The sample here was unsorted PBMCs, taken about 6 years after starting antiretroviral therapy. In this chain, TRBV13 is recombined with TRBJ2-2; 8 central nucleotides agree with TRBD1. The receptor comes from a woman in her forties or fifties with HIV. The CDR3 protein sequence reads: CASKPTDRATGELFF. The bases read TGTGCCAGCAAACCTACGGACAGGGCAACCGGGGAGCTGTTTTTT.